The sequence of this T cell receptor (beta chain) was determined in a study of blood T cells in healthy people across ages. Study-wide background: Capture via template switching afforded approximately one barcoded beta molecule per two T cells.

Study-wide results and limits: Naive T cell percentage and TCR beta diversity correlated strongly. A greater number of naive CD4+ cells and higher diversity distinguished long-lived donors from aged donors. Per million T cells, the diversity of TCR beta decreased roughly linearly as age advanced.

A second about 7 to 12 cycle PCR used barcoded and J-beta primers. From the 5' RACE reads, TCRdb called clonotypes with MiXCR, one entry per CDR3 protein. The sample has 380,000 or so distinct CDR3 sequences, over 45% seen once; the top ten hold roughly 51%. This CDR3 is built from 16 residues. The V segment lost 1 base and the J segment 11 bases; nucleotides outside the gene matches: 14. Germline V gene data show CDR1 as LGHDT and CDR2 as YNNKEL (reference sequence). As concerns this clonotype: The antigen remains unidentified.

The chain is built from TRBV3-1 and TRBJ2-5, with TRBD2 matching over 9 bases. Source material: blood. The TCR was taken from a man between 60 and 70 years old in good health. In DNA form, the CDR3 reads TGTGCCAGCAGCCAAGTCGGCGGGAGGGCCATGTATGAGCAGTACTTC. It yields the protein CASSQVGGRAMYEQYF.